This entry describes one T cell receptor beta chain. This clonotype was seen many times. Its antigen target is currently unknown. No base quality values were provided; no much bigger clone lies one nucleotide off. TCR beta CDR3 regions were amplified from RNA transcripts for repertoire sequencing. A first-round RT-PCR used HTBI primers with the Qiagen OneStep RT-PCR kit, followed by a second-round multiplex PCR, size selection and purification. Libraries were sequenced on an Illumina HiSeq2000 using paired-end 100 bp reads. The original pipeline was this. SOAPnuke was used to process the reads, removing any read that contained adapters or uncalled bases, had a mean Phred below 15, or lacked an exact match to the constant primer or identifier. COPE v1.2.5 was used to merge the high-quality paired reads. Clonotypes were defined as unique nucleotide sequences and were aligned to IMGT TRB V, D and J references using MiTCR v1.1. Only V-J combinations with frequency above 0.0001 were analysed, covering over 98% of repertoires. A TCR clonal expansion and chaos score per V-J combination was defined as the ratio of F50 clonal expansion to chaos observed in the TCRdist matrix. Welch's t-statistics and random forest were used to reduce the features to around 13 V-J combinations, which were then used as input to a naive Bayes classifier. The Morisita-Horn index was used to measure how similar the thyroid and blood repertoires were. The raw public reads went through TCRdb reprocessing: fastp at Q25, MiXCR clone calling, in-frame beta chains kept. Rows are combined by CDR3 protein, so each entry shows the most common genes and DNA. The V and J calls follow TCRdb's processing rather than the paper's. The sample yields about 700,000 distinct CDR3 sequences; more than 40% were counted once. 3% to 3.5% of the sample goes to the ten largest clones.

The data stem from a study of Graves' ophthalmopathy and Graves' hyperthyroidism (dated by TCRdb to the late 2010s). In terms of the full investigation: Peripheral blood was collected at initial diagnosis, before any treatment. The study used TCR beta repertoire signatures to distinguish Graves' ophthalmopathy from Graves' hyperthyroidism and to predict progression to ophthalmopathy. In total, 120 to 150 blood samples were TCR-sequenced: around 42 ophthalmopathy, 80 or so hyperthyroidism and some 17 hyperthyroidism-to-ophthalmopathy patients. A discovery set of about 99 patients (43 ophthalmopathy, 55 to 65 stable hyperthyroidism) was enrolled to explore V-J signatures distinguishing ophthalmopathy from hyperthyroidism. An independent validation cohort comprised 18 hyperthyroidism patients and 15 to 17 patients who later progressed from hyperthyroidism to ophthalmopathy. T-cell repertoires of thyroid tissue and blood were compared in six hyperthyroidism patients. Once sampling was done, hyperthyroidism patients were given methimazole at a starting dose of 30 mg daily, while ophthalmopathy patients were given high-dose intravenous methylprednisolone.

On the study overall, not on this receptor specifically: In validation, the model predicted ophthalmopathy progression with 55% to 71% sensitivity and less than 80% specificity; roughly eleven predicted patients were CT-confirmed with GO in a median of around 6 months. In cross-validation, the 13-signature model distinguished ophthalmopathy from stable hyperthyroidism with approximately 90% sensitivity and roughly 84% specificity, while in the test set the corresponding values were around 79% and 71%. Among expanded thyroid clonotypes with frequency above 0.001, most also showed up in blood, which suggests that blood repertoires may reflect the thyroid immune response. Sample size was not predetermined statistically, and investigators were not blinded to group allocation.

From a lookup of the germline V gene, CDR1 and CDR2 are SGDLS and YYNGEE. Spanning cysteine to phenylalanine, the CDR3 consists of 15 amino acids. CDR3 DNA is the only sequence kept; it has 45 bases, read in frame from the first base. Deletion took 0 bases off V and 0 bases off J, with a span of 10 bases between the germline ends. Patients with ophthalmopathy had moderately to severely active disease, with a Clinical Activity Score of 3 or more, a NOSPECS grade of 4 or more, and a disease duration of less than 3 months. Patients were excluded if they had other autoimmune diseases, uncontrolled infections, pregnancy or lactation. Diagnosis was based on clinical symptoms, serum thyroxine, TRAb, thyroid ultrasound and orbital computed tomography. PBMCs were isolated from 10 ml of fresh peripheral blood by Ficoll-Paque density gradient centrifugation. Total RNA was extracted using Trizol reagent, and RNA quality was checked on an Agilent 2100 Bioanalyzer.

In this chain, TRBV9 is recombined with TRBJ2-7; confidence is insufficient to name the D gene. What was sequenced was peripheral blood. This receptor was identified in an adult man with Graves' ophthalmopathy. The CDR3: CASSVVRDSSYEQYF. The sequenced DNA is TGTGCCAGCAGCGTAGTAAGGGATAGCTCCTACGAGCAGTACTTC.